Following are 5 T cell receptor beta chains from one sample sequenced in a study of cytomegalovirus exposure and HLA in healthy donors. PCR amplification relied on 60 Vbeta primers (plus 13 Jbeta primers). TCRdb's table, derived via immunoSEQ multiplex PCR, lists solely in-frame clones and lacks some. This sample contains roughly 35,000 clones. The specimen sequenced was PBMCs. Source of these receptors: a woman in her forties in good health and CMV-seropositive.

The chain carries TRBV7-3 and TRBJ1-1; tentative D call: TRBD1 (6 bases). This CDR3 is 13 amino acids long. Germline loops: CDR1 SGHTA, CDR2 FQGTGA. The V and J ends lost 2 bases and 4 bases respectively, with 8 bases between them. The CDR3 bases are TGTGCCAGCAGCTTACAGGGGAGCACTGAAGCTTTCTTT. It specifies CASSLQGSTEAFF.

The genes are TRBV7-2 and TRBJ2-7, with TRBD2 matching 10 bases. Germline V lookup: CDR1 SGHTA, CDR2 FQGNSA. The CDR3 extends over 13 amino acids. Losses at the gene ends were 5 bases for V and 6 bases for J; bases not matched to a gene: 4. CDR3 in amino acids: CASSPLAGGEQYF. The CDR3, as DNA: TGTGCCAGCAGCCCCTTAGCGGGAGGCGAGCAGTACTTC.

Frequency places this clone as medium-sized. The chain recombines TRBV18 with TRBJ2-1; 12 positions match TRBD2. V shed 3 bases and J 7 bases; nucleotides not matched to a gene: 4. Germline lookup yields CDR1 KGHSH and CDR2 LQKENI. The CDR3 is 15 residues long. In nucleotides, the CDR3 is TGTGCCAGCTCACCGACTAGCGGGAGTAAGAATGAGCAGTTCTTC. This translates into CASSPTSGSKNEQFF.

This sequence joins TRBV4-3 and TRBJ2-1; 8 bases are shared with TRBD2. Germline V gene sequence: CDR1 LGHNA, CDR2 YSLEER. The CDR3 runs 14 residues. The V segment lost 3 bases and the J segment 2 bases; nucleotides outside the gene matches: 0. CDR3 bases: TGCGCCAGCAGCCAGACTAGCGCCTACAATGAGCAGTTCTTC. Translation gives CASSQTSAYNEQFF.

The CDR3 DNA follows: TGTGCCTGGACTCTAGCGGGAGTCGCAGATACGCAGTATTTT. It specifies CAWTLAGVADTQYF. The gene calls are TRBV30 and TRBJ2-3; 10 bases line up with TRBD2. Trimming at V came to 4 bases and at J to 4 bases, leaving 5 bases not matched to a gene. CDR3 length: 14 amino acids. Germline V gives CDR1 GTSNPN, CDR2 SVGIG (reference sequence).